A single sample gave rise to the 16 T cell receptor beta chains below, sequenced in a study of siplizumab effects on memory and regulatory T cells. TCRdb keeps only in-frame clones here, not all; method: immunoSEQ multiplex PCR. The data show 100,000 or so clones, with around 93% seen just once and less than 0.35% held by the top ten. Material: CD4+ T cells sorted from blood. All receptors come from a human donor in good health.

The chain employs TRBV9 and TRBJ2-5, with unresolved D. Trimming took 3 bases from V and 2 from J, leaving 5 bases between them. The germline CDR1 and CDR2 sequences are SGDLS and YYNGEE. This CDR3 spans 12 amino acids. In DNA form, the CDR3 reads TGTGCCAGCAGCGCCTCGCAAGAGACCCAGTACTTC. Protein product: CASSASQETQYF.

The table lists this clone with a few counts. The chain links TRBV5-1 to TRBJ2-1; 8 bases are shared with TRBD1. CDR3 size: 15 residues. CDR1 SGHRS and CDR2 YFSETQ come from the germline V gene. J lost 5 bases, V lost 0 bases, and 4 bases had no gene match. In DNA form, the CDR3 reads TGCGCCAGCAGCTTGGCCGGGACAGGACACAATGAGCAGTTCTTC. This gives the protein CASSLAGTGHNEQFF.

A remark on this clone: An end of the junction differs from the germline gene, which may be a read error. This chain joins TRBV5-1 and TRBJ2-7; 7 bases line up with TRBD1. Per the germline V gene, CDR1 is SGHRS and CDR2 is YFSETQ. The CDR3 sequence is 15 residues long. CDR3 in DNA: TGCGCCAGCAGCTCCTCCGGGACAGTGTCCTACGGGCAGTACTTC. This sequence encodes CASSSSGTVSYGQYF.

V usage is TRBV2 and J usage is TRBJ2-7; the D gene is possibly TRBD1 (5 bases). The length of the CDR3 is 11 residues. Germline V gene lookup returns CDR1 SNHLY and CDR2 FYNNEI. V was clipped by 3 bases and J by 8 bases, with 8 bases between them. Here the CDR3 reads CASSDRGKQYF. The DNA for the CDR3 is TGTGCCAGCAGTGATAGGGGCAAGCAGTACTTC.

This clone was picked up one time. This sequence joins TRBV7-3 and TRBJ1-2, with D tentatively TRBD1 (6 bases). Per germline, CDR1 SGHTA and CDR2 FQGTGA. The CDR3 has 13 amino acids. Trimming pared 1 base from V and 6 bases from J, leaving 9 bases between. This CDR3 is CASSLRQADGYTF. The CDR3 DNA reads TGTGCCAGCAGCTTAAGACAGGCGGATGGCTACACCTTC.

The CDR3 protein is CASSLSDRGRDEQYF. CDR3 in DNA: TGTGCCAGCAGCTTATCCGACAGGGGTAGGGACGAGCAGTACTTC. This chain links TRBV5-5 with TRBJ2-7, with TRBD1 matching over 8 bases. V lost 2 bases, J lost 5 bases, and 9 bases stayed unmatched. The CDR3 has 15 amino acids. Germline V gene lookup returns CDR1 SGHKS and CDR2 YYEKEE (reference sequence). The variable domain in full, completed from reference TRBV5-5 and TRBJ2-7, reads DAGVTQSPTHLIKTRGQQVTLRCSPISGHKSVSWYQQVLGQGPQFIFQYYEKEERGRGNFPDRFSARQFPNYSSELNVNALLLGDSALYLCASSLSDRGRDEQYFGPGTRLTVT.

This sequence joins TRBV11-2 and TRBJ1-2, with 8 bases identical to TRBD1. The CDR3 spans 15 residues. Germline CDR1 and CDR2: SGHAT and FQNNGV. V was clipped by 0 bases and J by 8 bases; unmatched bases: 8. CDR3 DNA: TGTGCCAGCAGCTTAGATCGGACAGGGACTAGGGGCTACACCTTC. It encodes CASSLDRTGTRGYTF.

This clone was recorded once. The V and J genes are TRBV21-1 and TRBJ1-2. TRBV21-1 is noted as a pseudogene. The CDR3 length is 13 residues. CDR3 residues: CASGPLLASGYTF. The CDR3, as DNA: TGTGCCAGCGGCCCACTGTTAGCCAGTGGCTACACCTTC.

The genes are TRBV9 and TRBJ2-5, with a weak D call TRBD1 (6 bases). CDR1 is SGDLS, CDR2 YYNGEE, per germline. V lost 0 bases, J lost 3 bases, and 12 bases lay in between. The CDR3 extends over 15 amino acids. CDR3 residues: CASSVGTGPEETQYF. CDR3 in DNA: TGTGCCAGCAGCGTAGGCACAGGGCCCGAAGAGACCCAGTACTTC. Together with reference TRBV9 and TRBJ2-5, the CDR3 gives the full variable domain: DSGVTQTPKHLITATGQRVTLRCSPRSGDLSVYWYQQSLDQGLQFLIQYYNGEERAKGNILERFSAQQFPDLHSELNLSSLELGDSALYFCASSVGTGPEETQYFGPGTRLLVL.

J is TRBJ1-1 and V is TRBV10-3; D possibly corresponds to TRBD1 (5 bases). Trimming pared 8 bases from V and 2 bases from J, leaving 15 bases between. The CDR3 covers 14 residues. CDR1 and CDR2 from the germline V gene are ENHRY and SYGVKD. Here the CDR3 DNA reads TGTGCCATCGCACAGACAGCTACTAACACTGAAGCTTTCTTT. It is translated as CAIAQTATNTEAFF.

The chain links TRBV6-4 to TRBJ1-5; 7 bases agree with TRBD1. Germline-derived CDR1 and CDR2 are MRHNA and SNTAGT. There are 14 residues in the CDR3. Unmatched junction bases numbered 7, after V lost 6 bases and J lost 5 bases. The CDR3 sequence: CASSPTGFDQPQHF. CDR3 nucleotide sequence: TGTGCCAGCAGCCCGACAGGGTTCGATCAGCCCCAGCATTTT.

This sequence joins TRBV7-2 and TRBJ2-5; the D is unclear. The V gene's germline CDR1 is SGHTA and CDR2 FQGNSA. V was cut by 3 bases and J by 4 bases, with 6 bases left in between. CDR3 length: 12 amino acids. The CDR3 protein is CASSFVGETQYF. The CDR3 DNA reads TGTGCCAGCAGCTTCGTGGGAGAGACCCAGTACTTC.

This rearrangement joins TRBV5-1 to TRBJ1-2; 7 positions match TRBD1. V trimming: 3 bases; J trimming: 6 bases; junction bases outside the gene matches: 5. CDR1 and CDR2 from the germline V gene are SGHRS and YFSETQ. This CDR3 is 13 amino acids long. The CDR3 nucleotides read TGCGCCAGCAGCTCCGGACAGGACCATGGCTACACCTTC. This gives the protein CASSSGQDHGYTF.

This chain uses TRBV5-1 with TRBJ2-2; a weak D match, TRBD2 (5 bases). The CDR3 extends over 13 amino acids. CDR1 and CDR2 (germline): SGHRS, YFSETQ. V lost 3 bases and J lost 8, with 11 bases in between. The CDR3 loop is CASSSNRGGELFF. DNA for the CDR3: TGCGCCAGCAGCTCGAACCGGGGAGGGGAGCTGTTTTTT.

The chain is built from TRBV19 and TRBJ1-1; 7 nucleotides agree with TRBD1. Per the germline V gene, CDR1 is LNHDA and CDR2 is SQIVND (reference sequence). Trimming cost V 4 bases and J 2 bases; bases outside gene matches: 4. The CDR3 is 14 amino acids. CDR3: CASSRQGENTEAFF. The CDR3 DNA is TGTGCCAGTAGTAGACAGGGAGAAAACACTGAAGCTTTCTTT.

This chain joins TRBV11-3 and TRBJ2-1; 11 bases line up with TRBD2. After removal of 5 bases from V and 4 bases from J, the junction contained 4 bases not matched to a gene. CDR1 is SGHNT, CDR2 YENEEA, per germline. This CDR3 spans 15 amino acids. The CDR3 protein is CASSPSGRSYNEQFF. CDR3 DNA: TGTGCCAGCAGCCCTAGCGGGAGGTCGTACAATGAGCAGTTCTTC.